The rows below give T cell receptor beta chains drawn from one sample of a study of cytomegalovirus exposure and HLA in healthy donors. Assay: immunoSEQ multiplex PCR; the TCRdb copy retains only in-frame clones and omits some. The sample table includes roughly 150,000 clones. Sequencing was carried out using PBMCs. Receptor source: a woman between 45 and 60 years old in good health and CMV-seronegative. CDR3s include the opening cysteine and the closing phenylalanine or tryptophan. A D gene is named only where the DNA matches it firmly.

d_gene	j_gene	v_gene	CDR3nt	CDR3aa
NA	TRBJ2-7	TRBV6-1	TGTGCCAGCAGTGATCCTGACAGGAACAAGCAGTACTTC	CASSDPDRNKQYF
TRBD2	TRBJ2-2	TRBV27	TGTGCCAGCCGTCCCGGGAGGTACACCGGGGAGCTGTTTTTT	CASRPGRYTGELFF
TRBD2	TRBJ2-3	TRBV7-2	TGTGCCAGCAGCTTAGCATTAGGGACTAGCGGAGGGACGCAGTATTTT	CASSLALGTSGGTQYF
NA	TRBJ1-6	TRBV5-1	TGCGCCAGCAGCCCAGAACCAGGGTCACCCCTCCACTTT	CASSPEPGSPLHF
NA	TRBJ1-1	TRBV18	TGTGCCAGCTCTACGGACAGATTCATGAACACTGAAGCTTTCTTT	CASSTDRFMNTEAFF
NA	TRBJ2-1	TRBV5-6	TGTGCCAGCAGCCTTAGGGGGTACAGCTCCTACAATGAGCAGTTCTTC	CASSLRGYSSYNEQFF
TRBD1	TRBJ1-4	TRBV6-5	TGTGCCAGCAGTGGGACAGGATATGAAAAACTGTTTTTT	CASSGTGYEKLFF
TRBD2	TRBJ2-7	TRBV6-1	TGTGCCGGAAGTGCCGGGACTAGCGGGAGTAAGCAGTACTTC	CAGSAGTSGSKQYF
NA	TRBJ2-3	TRBV6-5	TGTGCCACCACGGGGGACTTACGCCTCCCAGATACGCAGTATTTT	CATTGDLRLPDTQYF
TRBD1	TRBJ1-1	TRBV13	TGTGCCAGCACGAGACAGGGGGCTGGGACTGAAGCTTTCTTT	CASTRQGAGTEAFF
TRBD2	TRBJ2-1	TRBV5-1	TGCGCCAGCAGCTTGGACATAGCGGGGACTCACAATGAGCAGTTCTTC	CASSLDIAGTHNEQFF
TRBD1	TRBJ2-3	TRBV5-1	TGCGCCAGCAGCTTGGGGCGAGGGGGCGACACAGATACGCAGTATTTT	CASSLGRGGDTDTQYF
NA	TRBJ2-1	TRBV10-3	TGTGCCATCAGTGATCTACTTAGACACCAAAACTCCTACAATGAGCAGTTCTTC	CAISDLLRHQNSYNEQFF
NA	TRBJ2-7	TRBV5-4	TGTGCCAGCAGCCTCGGAGGAGGGTCTGAGGAGCAGTACTTC	CASSLGGGSEEQYF
TRBD1	TRBJ1-6	TRBV4-1	TGCGCCAGCAGTCTTCAGACAGGGGAGTACTCACCCCTCCACTTT	CASSLQTGEYSPLHF
TRBD2	TRBJ2-3	TRBV6-4	TGTGCCAGCAGTGACTCTAGCGGGGGGGCCGGAGATACGCAGTATTTT	CASSDSSGGAGDTQYF
NA	TRBJ2-2	TRBV15	TGTGCCACCAGCAGAGATTCTAGGAGGGGCACCGGGGAGCTGTTTTTT	CATSRDSRRGTGELFF
NA	TRBJ2-5	TRBV6-5	TGTGCCAGCAACCCAGGGTCTGTAGAGACCCAGTACTTC	CASNPGSVETQYF
TRBD2	TRBJ2-3	TRBV5-6	TGTGCCAGCAGCCGGAGGCGCGGGGGGCAGACGAGCACAGATACGCAGTATTTT	CASSRRRGGQTSTDTQYF
TRBD1	TRBJ2-7	TRBV4-1	TGCGCCAGCAGCATCTCGGCGGGACAGGGCTACGAGCAGTACTTC	CASSISAGQGYEQYF
NA	TRBJ2-7	TRBV9	TGTGCCAGCAGCGTAGATATAGGGGGGGCCTACGAGCAGTACTTC	CASSVDIGGAYEQYF
NA	TRBJ1-2	TRBV6-5	TGTGCCAGCAATCCTGGTGGGGGGGCAGGGAAGGGCTACACCTTC	CASNPGGGAGKGYTF
TRBD2	TRBJ2-2	TRBV2	TGTGCCAGCACCTGGACTAGCGGGGGGGCCGGGGAGCTGTTTTTT	CASTWTSGGAGELFF
NA	TRBJ1-1	TRBV5-1	TGCGCCAGCAGCTTCGGAGTAGGATTGAACACTGAAGCTTTCTTT	CASSFGVGLNTEAFF
NA	TRBJ2-7	TRBV7-2	TGTGCCAGCAGCTCTGCCCGGACTGCTCTTGGATACGAGCAGTACTTC	CASSSARTALGYEQYF
NA	TRBJ2-1	TRBV19	TGTGCCAGTAGTATAGACTTCGGCTACAATGAGCAGTTCTTC	CASSIDFGYNEQFF
TRBD1	TRBJ1-2	TRBV5-1	TGCGCCAGCAGCCCGGGACAGGGGGTGACGAACTATGGCTACACCTTC	CASSPGQGVTNYGYTF